Listed below are T cell receptor beta chains from one sample, sequenced in a study of cytomegalovirus exposure and HLA in healthy donors. Sequencing was performed with immunoSEQ multiplex PCR; in TCRdb, only in-frame clones are kept and a portion is missing. The sample has 95,000 to 150,000 clones, 85% to 90% seen once; the top ten hold around 1.1%. The sequenced material came from PBMCs. These receptors all come from a woman aged 18 to 35 in good health and CMV-seronegative. CDR3s include the opening cysteine and the closing phenylalanine or tryptophan. Clone size is not always given. Where it is, it says once, few, many or a class for expanded clones.

V	size	J	CDR3
TRBV28	NA	TRBJ2-6	CASSSRDRGPGANVLTF
TRBV5-1	NA	TRBJ2-1	CASSLTSGGSYNEQFF
TRBV30	once	TRBJ2-3	CAWSVSRTSDSTDTQYF
TRBV13	NA	TRBJ2-7	CASSLTGNYEQYF
TRBV18	NA	TRBJ2-5	CASSRTGQGARETQYF
TRBV7-9	NA	TRBJ1-1	CASTRTGGVPEAFF
TRBV7-2	NA	TRBJ2-3	CASRKRGNTDTQYF
TRBV4-2	once	TRBJ1-1	CASSPRIRPGRNTEAFF
TRBV27	NA	TRBJ1-5	CASSYLGGNQPQHF
TRBV5-1	once	TRBJ1-2	CASSPGDRPDYGYTF
TRBV10-1	NA	TRBJ2-5	CASSERLAGIQETQYF
TRBV29-1	NA	TRBJ2-1	CSVVTGNPLYNEQFF
TRBV7-8	NA	TRBJ2-1	CASSTTGQSYNEQFF
TRBV5-1	NA	TRBJ2-3	CASSKGTEGHTQYF
TRBV27	NA	TRBJ2-7	CASKTSGKGGLYF
TRBV10-3	NA	TRBJ2-1	CAISNSGGLYNEQFF
TRBV2	NA	TRBJ1-2	CAVTGGERNYGYTF
TRBV6-6	NA	TRBJ1-5	CASSPGNSAQPQHF
TRBV7-8	NA	TRBJ1-3	CASSLLPGFSGNTIYF
TRBV7-2	NA	TRBJ2-1	CASSLIALYNEQFF
TRBV11-2	NA	TRBJ2-2	CASRPLRGSNTGELFF
TRBV7-2	NA	TRBJ2-7	CASSLSSGSYEQYF
TRBV27	NA	TRBJ1-6	CASKGGGSQESPLHF
TRBV11-3	NA	TRBJ2-2	CASSLGQAGELFF
TRBV4-1	NA	TRBJ2-7	CASSPGSGEYEQYF
TRBV6-1	NA	TRBJ2-2	CASSELRGSTGELFF
TRBV30	NA	TRBJ2-2	CAWEDRGWPPGELFF
TRBV2	NA	TRBJ2-7	CASTRQGINEQYF
TRBV10-2	NA	TRBJ1-2	CASSESLSTGVVRYGYTF
TRBV2	NA	TRBJ2-3	CASSAREAADTQYF
TRBV28	NA	TRBJ2-1	CASSFEASGHNEQFF
TRBV6-1	NA	TRBJ1-1	CASSEPGTNTEAFF
TRBV5-1	NA	TRBJ1-2	CASSLSIDGSNGYTF
TRBV25-1	few	TRBJ1-2	CASSVGGHGYTF
TRBV5-1	NA	TRBJ2-1	CASTATSGGYNEQFF
TRBV6-5	NA	TRBJ1-1	CASSYSSIPKGGEAFF
TRBV30	NA	TRBJ2-5	CAWRSGSGGSLETQYF
TRBV6-1	NA	TRBJ2-7	CASSEFASGIYEQYF
TRBV6-6	NA	TRBJ2-7	CASRLADRAYEQYF
TRBV7-8	NA	TRBJ2-4	CASSSRASSGGSIQYF
TRBV6-1	NA	TRBJ1-2	CASSVIDSRSYGYTF